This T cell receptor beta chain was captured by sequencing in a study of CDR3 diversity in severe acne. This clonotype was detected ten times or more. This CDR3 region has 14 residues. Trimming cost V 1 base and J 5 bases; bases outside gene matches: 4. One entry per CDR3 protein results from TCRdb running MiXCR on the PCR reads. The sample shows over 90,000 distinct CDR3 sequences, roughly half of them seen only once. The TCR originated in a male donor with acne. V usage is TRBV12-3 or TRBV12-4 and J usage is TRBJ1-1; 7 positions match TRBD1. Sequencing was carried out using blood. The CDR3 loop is CASSLGDRVTEAFF. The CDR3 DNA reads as TGTGCCAGCAGTTTAGGGGACAGAGTAACTGAAGCTTTCTTT.